These T cell receptor beta chains were read from a single sample in a study of blood T cells in healthy people across ages. TCRdb re-derived calls from the 5' RACE reads in MiXCR, one entry per CDR3 protein. The data hold roughly 2 million distinct CDR3 sequences, with roughly 52% observed a single time. Sequenced material: blood. Every receptor here comes from a woman in her 40s in good health. The CDR3 runs from the conserved cysteine through the conserved F or W. D genes are given only for firm matches. The listing skips clone size in some rows; elsewhere it reads once, few, many or a size class.

>TRBJ1-1|TRBV3-1|once|.
TGTGCCAGCAGCCAGAAGATGGGTGAAGCTTTCTTT
CASSQKMGEAFF
>TRBJ1-6|TRBV28|.|.
TGTGCCAGCAGTACCGATCACCTAGTGCGGCTTAGGAATTCACCCCTCCACTTT
CASSTDHLVRLRNSPLHF
>TRBJ2-7|TRBV5-1|few|.
TGCGCCAGCAGCTCCGGGGAAAGGACTCCCTACGAGCAGTACTTC
CASSSGERTPYEQYF
>TRBJ2-3|TRBV6-5|.|.
TGTGCCAGCAGAACGAGGACCACAGATACGCAGTATTTT
CASRTRTTDTQYF
>TRBJ2-5|TRBV7-2|few|.
TGTGCCAGCAGCCTCATCGGGTACCAAGAGACCCAGTACTTC
CASSLIGYQETQYF
>TRBJ2-7|TRBV20-1|few|TRBD1
TGCAGTGCTGACGGACAGGGGGTATCCTACGAGCAGTACTTC
CSADGQGVSYEQYF
>TRBJ2-1|TRBV28|.|.
TGTGCCAGCAGTTTAATAGGTCAGGGCTCCTACAATGAGCAGTTCTTC
CASSLIGQGSYNEQFF
>TRBJ1-2|TRBV7-6|.|TRBD1
TGTGCCAGCAGCCCCGACAGGGGGCTTTTCATAGCTAACTATGGCTACACCTTC
CASSPDRGLFIANYGYTF
>TRBJ2-2|TRBV10-2|.|TRBD1
TGCGCCAGCAGTGAGCCCCGACAGGGGGCGGGTGCCGGGGAGCTGTTTTTT
CASSEPRQGAGAGELFF
>TRBJ2-3|TRBV5-1|.|.
TGCGCCAGCAGCCTCCTCGTGGAGGCAGATACGCAGTATTTT
CASSLLVEADTQYF
>TRBJ2-6|TRBV5-1|few|.
TGCGCCAGCAGCCCATTGGATGTATCACGGCACTCTGGGGCCAACGTCCTGACTTTC
CASSPLDVSRHSGANVLTF
>TRBJ2-7|TRBV7-8|.|TRBD1
TGTGCCAGCAGCTCCCCCCATCGGACAGGGACGCACGAGCAGTACTTC
CASSSPHRTGTHEQYF
>TRBJ1-2|TRBV28|few|.
TGTGCCAGCAGTCTCCAGGGGCCCCTATTCTATGGCTACACCTTC
CASSLQGPLFYGYTF
>TRBJ1-2|TRBV6-5|.|TRBD1
TGTGCCAGCAGACCCCGGGACAGGGGCCACTATGGCTACACCTTC
CASRPRDRGHYGYTF
>TRBJ1-2|TRBV25-1|few|.
TGTGCCAGCAGTCGAGGGGGTCATGGCTACACCTTC
CASSRGGHGYTF
>TRBJ2-1|TRBV5-1|.|.
TGCGCCGGCAGCTTTGACGGATTGTGGTTCTTC
CAGSFDGLWFF
>TRBJ2-7|TRBV20-1|.|TRBD2
TGCAGTGCCCTGCGGGGGGCAACCCCTCACTACGAGCAGTACTTC
CSALRGATPHYEQYF
>TRBJ2-5|TRBV14|few|TRBD1
TGTGCCAGCAGCGCCTTCTCCGGGACAGGACTGGAGACCCAGTACTTC
CASSAFSGTGLETQYF
>TRBJ1-6|TRBV7-3|few|.
TGTGCCAGCAGCCCAAGGCCGGATTCACCCCTCCACTTT
CASSPRPDSPLHF
>TRBJ2-1|TRBV25-1|.|.
TGTGCCAGCAGTCCTCGAGTGGGGCTCGGCTCCTACAATGAGCAGTTCTTC
CASSPRVGLGSYNEQFF
>TRBJ1-2|TRBV6-7|.|TRBD1
TGTGCCAGCAGAGGGACAGGAAAAGGTGGCTACACCTTC
CASRGTGKGGYTF
>TRBJ1-5|TRBV19|.|.
TGTGCCAGTAGTATTGACCGCCCCGGGAATCAGCCCCAGCATTTT
CASSIDRPGNQPQHF
>TRBJ2-7|TRBV7-2|.|.
TGTGCCAGCACCAACAGGGCGTATGATTACGAGCAGTACTTC
CASTNRAYDYEQYF
>TRBJ2-7|TRBV20-1|.|TRBD2
TGCAGTGCTAGAACCCTAGCGGGCCACAATGAGCAGTACTTC
CSARTLAGHNEQYF
>TRBJ2-3|TRBV28|few|TRBD2
TGTGCCAGCAGTCCGACTAGCCGCACAGATACGCAGTATTTT
CASSPTSRTDTQYF
>TRBJ2-1|TRBV7-2|.|.
TGTGCCAGCAGCTTCAGTTTGCGTGAGCAGTTCTTC
CASSFSLREQFF
>TRBJ1-6|TRBV10-2|.|.
TGCGCCAGCAGTGAGAGGGACCGGGGGCTTAATTCACCCCTCCACTTT
CASSERDRGLNSPLHF
>TRBJ2-5|TRBV28|.|.
TGTGCCAGCAGAGGGGGGCTTTCTGAGCAGTACTTC
CASRGGLSEQYF
>TRBJ1-5|TRBV7-2|.|.
TGTGCCAGCAGCTTAGATAGTAAGCAGCCCCAGCATTTT
CASSLDSKQPQHF
>TRBJ2-7|TRBV7-3|.|.
TGTGCCCGCCAGGAGGGGGGCGCCTACAATGAGCAGTACTTC
CARQEGGAYNEQYF
>TRBJ2-1|TRBV6-5|.|TRBD2
TGTGCCAGCAGCCGCACTAGCGGGGGGGCCAGGGATGAGCAGTTCTTC
CASSRTSGGARDEQFF
>TRBJ2-1|TRBV9|few|TRBD1
TGTGCCAGCAGCGCCGAAGGGGGCCTCCGGGATGAGCAGTTCTTC
CASSAEGGLRDEQFF
>TRBJ1-2|TRBV2|.|TRBD1
TGTGCCAGCAGTGCAGGGGGCTTAATCTATGGCTACACCTTC
CASSAGGLIYGYTF
>TRBJ1-1|TRBV6-2/TRBV6-3|.|TRBD1
TGTGCCAGCAGTCGGCAAAGACAGGGTTTGAACACTGAAGCTTTCTTT
CASSRQRQGLNTEAFF
>TRBJ2-3|TRBV7-6|.|TRBD1
TGTGCCAGCAGCTTATTGGGACAGGGGGCCCCAGATACGCAGTATTTT
CASSLLGQGAPDTQYF
>TRBJ1-2|TRBV4-2|.|.
TGTGCCAGCAGCCAAGACCCGACAGGACTCGGTGGCTACACCTTC
CASSQDPTGLGGYTF
>TRBJ1-1|TRBV2|.|.
TGTGCCAGCAGTGAAAAGGGTTCTGGACTCGGCACTGAAGCTTTCTTT
CASSEKGSGLGTEAFF
>TRBJ2-5|TRBV5-1|few|TRBD1
TGCGCCAGCAGGCCACAGGGGGCGCAGATGGAGACCCAGTACTTC
CASRPQGAQMETQYF
>TRBJ2-1|TRBV2|few|TRBD2
TGTGCCAGCAGTGCTGGACTAGCGGGGGGCCCTCCCCCGAGCAATGAGCAGTTCTTC
CASSAGLAGGPPPSNEQFF
>TRBJ1-2|TRBV7-2|.|.
TGTGCCAGCAGCTTAGACGCTGGCTCGGGCTACACCTTC
CASSLDAGSGYTF
>TRBJ1-2|TRBV4-2|few|.
TGTGCCAGCAGCCGCCTCGGACAGAAAAACTATGGCTACACCTTC
CASSRLGQKNYGYTF
>TRBJ2-2|TRBV9|once|.
TGTGCCAGCAGCGTAGTGGTGGGAACTGGCGGGGAGCTGTTTTTT
CASSVVVGTGGELFF
>TRBJ2-3|TRBV29-1|few|TRBD1
TGCAGCGCCTACAGGGGATCGAGCACAGATACGCAGTATTTT
CSAYRGSSTDTQYF
>TRBJ2-1|TRBV7-2|few|TRBD1
TGTGCCAGCAGCTTCCGGGACAGCAAAAATGAGCAGTTCTTC
CASSFRDSKNEQFF
>TRBJ1-6|TRBV29-1|.|.
TGCAGCTTTAAAGCCGGACCCCAAGATTCACCCCTCCACTTT
CSFKAGPQDSPLHF
>TRBJ1-4|TRBV27|.|.
TGTGCCAGCAGTTCTTCTTACGGGGGCGCCGAAAAACTGTTTTTT
CASSSSYGGAEKLFF
>TRBJ1-2|TRBV6-2/TRBV6-3|.|TRBD1
TGTGCCAGCAGTCATACGGGACAGGGAGCCTATGGCTACACCTTC
CASSHTGQGAYGYTF
>TRBJ2-7|TRBV20-1|few|TRBD2
TGCAGTGCTAGATCCCGAGGGACTAGGGTCTACGAGCAGTACTTC
CSARSRGTRVYEQYF
>TRBJ2-1|TRBV28|.|TRBD1
TGTGCCAGCAGACCCGCCGGGACAGGGGTTTCTAGTAGGTTCTTC
CASRPAGTGVSSRFF
>TRBJ2-1|TRBV20-1|.|TRBD2
TGCAGTGCTAGAGATCTGATAGCGGGGTACAATGAGCAGTTCTTC
CSARDLIAGYNEQFF
>TRBJ2-1|TRBV4-1|.|TRBD1
TGCGCCAGCCGGGAAGGGTTACAGGGGAATGAGCAGTTCTTC
CASREGLQGNEQFF
>TRBJ1-2|TRBV7-2|few|.
TGTGCCAGTACCTTCGGACGGTACTATGGCTACACCTTC
CASTFGRYYGYTF
>TRBJ1-1|TRBV11-2|.|.
TGTGCCAGCAGCTTAAGCCAGGGCGTTGTCTCGAAAGCTTTCTTT
CASSLSQGVVSKAFF
>TRBJ2-5|TRBV28|.|TRBD1
TGTGCCAGCAGGCATACCGGGACAGGGGGCACGAAGACCCAGTACTTC
CASRHTGTGGTKTQYF
>TRBJ2-7|TRBV28|few|.
TGTGCCAGCACCGGTATTCCCTCCTCCTACGAGCAGTACTTC
CASTGIPSSYEQYF
>TRBJ2-3|TRBV6-4|.|.
TGTGCCAGCAGTGACTCGAGTATCCGCACAGATACGCAGTATTTT
CASSDSSIRTDTQYF
>TRBJ2-7|TRBV28|.|.
TGTGCCAGCAGTTTATATACCATATCTGGGGGTGACTCTTCCTACGAGCAGTACTTC
CASSLYTISGGDSSYEQYF
>TRBJ1-2|TRBV4-2|.|.
TGTGCCAGCAGCCAAGATGAGAACAAAGACTATGGCTACACCTTC
CASSQDENKDYGYTF